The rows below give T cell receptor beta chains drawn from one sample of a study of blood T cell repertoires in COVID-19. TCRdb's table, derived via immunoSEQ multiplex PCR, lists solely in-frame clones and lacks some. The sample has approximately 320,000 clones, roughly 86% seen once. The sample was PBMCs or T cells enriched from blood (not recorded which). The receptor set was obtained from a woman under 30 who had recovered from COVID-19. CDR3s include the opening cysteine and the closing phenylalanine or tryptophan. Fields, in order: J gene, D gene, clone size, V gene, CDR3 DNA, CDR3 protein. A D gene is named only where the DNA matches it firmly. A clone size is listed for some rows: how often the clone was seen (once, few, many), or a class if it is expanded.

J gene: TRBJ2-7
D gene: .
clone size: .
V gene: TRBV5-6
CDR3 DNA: TGTGCCAGCAGCTTTAACAGGTACTCCTACGAGCAGTACTTC
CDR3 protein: CASSFNRYSYEQYF

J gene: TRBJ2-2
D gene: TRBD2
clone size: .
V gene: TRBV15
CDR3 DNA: TGTGCCACCAGCAGAGTGACTAGCGGCAACACCGGGGAGCTGTTTTTT
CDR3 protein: CATSRVTSGNTGELFF

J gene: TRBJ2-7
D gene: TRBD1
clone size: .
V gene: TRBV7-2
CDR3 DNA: TGTGCCAGCAGGAGGGACAGGCGCTCCTACGAGCAGTACTTC
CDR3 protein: CASRRDRRSYEQYF

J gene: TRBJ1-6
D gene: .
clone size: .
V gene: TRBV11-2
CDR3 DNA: TGTGCCAGCAGCATGGCATTTAATTCACCCCTCCACTTT
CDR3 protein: CASSMAFNSPLHF

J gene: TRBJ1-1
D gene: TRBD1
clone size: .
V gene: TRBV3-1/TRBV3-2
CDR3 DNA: TGTGCCAGCAGCGAAGGGGCCATGACAGGGTTTGGCACTGAAGCTTTCTTT
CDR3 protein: CASSEGAMTGFGTEAFF

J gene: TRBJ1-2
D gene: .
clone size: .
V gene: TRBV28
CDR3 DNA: TGTGCCAGCAGTTCACAATTCCGAGGGGAGGTAGGCTACACCTTC
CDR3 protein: CASSSQFRGEVGYTF

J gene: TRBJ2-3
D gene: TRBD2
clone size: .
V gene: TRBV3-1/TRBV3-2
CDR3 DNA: TGTGCCAGCAGCCAAGATCGGCCGACTAGCAGCGGGACGCAGTATTTT
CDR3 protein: CASSQDRPTSSGTQYF

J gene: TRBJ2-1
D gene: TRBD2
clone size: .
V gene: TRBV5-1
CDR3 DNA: TGCGCCAGCAGCGCCGTGGGGCTAGCGGGCGATAAGCAGTTCTTC
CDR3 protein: CASSAVGLAGDKQFF

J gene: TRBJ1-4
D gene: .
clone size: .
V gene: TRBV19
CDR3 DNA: TGTGCCAGTAGTGACCAGGGATTGTCGAATGAAAAACTGTTTTTT
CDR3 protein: CASSDQGLSNEKLFF

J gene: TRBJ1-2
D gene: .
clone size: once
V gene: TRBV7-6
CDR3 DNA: TGTGCCAGCAGCTTTGGGCAGATGTATGGCTACACCTTC
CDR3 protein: CASSFGQMYGYTF

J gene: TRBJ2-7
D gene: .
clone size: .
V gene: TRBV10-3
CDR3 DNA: TGTGCCATCAGCCCTACTCCCCGAGAGCAGTACTTC
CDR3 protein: CAISPTPREQYF

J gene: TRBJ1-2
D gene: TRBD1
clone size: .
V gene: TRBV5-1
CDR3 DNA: TGCGCCAGCAGCAGGGGGGACAGGGATGACTATGGCTACACCTTC
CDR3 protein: CASSRGDRDDYGYTF

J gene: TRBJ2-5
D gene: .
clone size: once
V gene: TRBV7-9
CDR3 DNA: TGTGCCAGCAGCAACCCAGCGGACAGCCAAGAGACCCAGTACTTC
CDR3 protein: CASSNPADSQETQYF

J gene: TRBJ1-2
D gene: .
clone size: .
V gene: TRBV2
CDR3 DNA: TGTGCCAGCAGTGAAGCAATTATAAACTATGGCTACACCTTC
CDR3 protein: CASSEAIINYGYTF

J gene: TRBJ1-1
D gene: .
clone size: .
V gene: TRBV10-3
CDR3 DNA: TGTGCCATCCATGAGCTAGTAACTGAAGCTTTCTTT
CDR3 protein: CAIHELVTEAFF

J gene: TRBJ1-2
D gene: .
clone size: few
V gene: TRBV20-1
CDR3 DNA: TGCAGTGCTACTCCGAACTATGGCTACACCTTC
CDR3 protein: CSATPNYGYTF

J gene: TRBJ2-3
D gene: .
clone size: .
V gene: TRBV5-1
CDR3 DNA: TGCGCCAGCAGCTTGCCCCGGGAGAGCACAGATACGCAGTATTTT
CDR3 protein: CASSLPRESTDTQYF

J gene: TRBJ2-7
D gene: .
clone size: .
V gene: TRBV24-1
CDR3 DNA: TGTGCCACCAGTGATTTGCAGGACAGTCCCTCGAGCTCCTACGAGCAGTACTTC
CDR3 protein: CATSDLQDSPSSSYEQYF

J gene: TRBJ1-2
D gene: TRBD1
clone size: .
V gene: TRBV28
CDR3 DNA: TGTGCCAGCAGTTCCCCGGACAGGGCAAATGGCTACACCTTC
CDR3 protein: CASSSPDRANGYTF

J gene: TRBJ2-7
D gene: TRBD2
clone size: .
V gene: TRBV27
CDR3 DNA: TGTGCCAGCAGTCAATACGCGGGAGGCCACACTCGCGAGCAGTACTTC
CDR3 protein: CASSQYAGGHTREQYF

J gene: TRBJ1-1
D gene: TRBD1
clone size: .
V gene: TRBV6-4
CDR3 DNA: TGTGCCAGCAGTAGGACAGGGACTACTGAAGCTTTCTTT
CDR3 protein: CASSRTGTTEAFF

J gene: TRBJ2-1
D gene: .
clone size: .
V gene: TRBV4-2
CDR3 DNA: TGTGCCAGCAGCCAAGGTCGATCAGGGGGAGGTGAGCAGTTCTTC
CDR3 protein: CASSQGRSGGGEQFF

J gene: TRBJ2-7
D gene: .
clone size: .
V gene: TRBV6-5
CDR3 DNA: TGTGCCAGCAGTTATAGTGGTCAGGGCTACGAGCAGTACTTC
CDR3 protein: CASSYSGQGYEQYF

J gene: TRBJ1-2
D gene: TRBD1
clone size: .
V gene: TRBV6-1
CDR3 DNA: TGTGCCAGCAGTGACACGTCAGGGGGCGACTATGGCTACACCTTC
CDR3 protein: CASSDTSGGDYGYTF